The rows below give T cell receptor beta chains drawn from one sample of a study of T cells in Graves' hyperthyroidism and ophthalmopathy. A single record per CDR3 protein comes from TCRdb applying MiXCR to the multiplex PCR reads. Of some 600,000 distinct CDR3 sequences listed, about 14% are singletons. The sequenced sample consisted of blood. Receptor source: a woman in her thirties with Graves' hyperthyroidism that later progressed to Graves' ophthalmopathy. CDR3s include the opening cysteine and the closing phenylalanine or tryptophan. A D gene is named only where the DNA matches it firmly. Clone size is not always given. Where it is, it says once, few, many or a class for expanded clones.

J gene	clone size	CDR3 length	V gene	D gene	CDR3 DNA	CDR3 protein
TRBJ2-3	.	13	TRBV15	TRBD2	TGTGCCGCTAGCGGGGACGGCACAGATACGCAGTATTTT	CAASGDGTDTQYF
TRBJ2-7	many	16	TRBV6-5	TRBD2	TGTGCCAGCAGTTATCGCGGGAGGGCGGGTTCCGACGAGCAGTACTTC	CASSYRGRAGSDEQYF
TRBJ2-1	many	17	TRBV19	TRBD2	TGTGCCAGTAGTATAGACAACGGACTAGCGGGAAACAATGAGCAGTTCTTC	CASSIDNGLAGNNEQFF
TRBJ2-7	.	13	TRBV12-3/TRBV12-4	.	TGTGCCAGCAGCTTCTCTTATGCAAACGAGCAGTACTTC	CASSFSYANEQYF
TRBJ2-5	many	14	TRBV20-1	TRBD1	TGCAGTGCTAGAGATCATCCTGCAGGGGGGACCCAGTACTTC	CSARDHPAGGTQYF
TRBJ2-2	.	16	TRBV9	TRBD2	TGTGCCAGCAGCCCACACGAGGCGGGAGTCACCGGGGAGCTGTTTTTT	CASSPHEAGVTGELFF
TRBJ2-1	few	14	TRBV7-8	TRBD1	TGTGCCAGCAGAATACGACAGGGGGGCAATGAGCAGTTCTTC	CASRIRQGGNEQFF
TRBJ2-7	many	16	TRBV18	TRBD2	TGTGCCAGCTCACCCGTTGAAAATAGCGGGTCCTACGAGCAGTACTTC	CASSPVENSGSYEQYF
TRBJ2-1	.	12	TRBV20-1	.	TGCAGTGCGGACCGACAGGACAATGAGCAGTTCTTC	CSADRQDNEQFF
TRBJ2-7	once	16	TRBV28	TRBD2	TGTGCCAGCAGTTTTCCTAGCGGTTCTAGCTCCTACGAGCAGTACTTC	CASSFPSGSSSYEQYF
TRBJ1-2	few	13	TRBV19	.	TGTGCCAGTAGTAGTCGCCAGGGGATCGGCTACACCTTC	CASSSRQGIGYTF
TRBJ1-1	.	15	TRBV5-5	.	TGTGCCAGCAGCTTGGGGTTCGGGGGGTACACTGAAGCTTTCTTT	CASSLGFGGYTEAFF
TRBJ2-7	many	16	TRBV12-3/TRBV12-4	.	TGTGCTAGCCAAGGGGTATCCACTGGTACGACTCTCGAGCAGTACTTC	CASQGVSTGTTLEQYF
TRBJ1-1	many	14	TRBV9	TRBD1	TGTGCCAGCAGCTCGCAGGGGGCACACACTGAAGCTTTCTTT	CASSSQGAHTEAFF
TRBJ1-3	.	15	TRBV7-2	.	TGTGCCAGCACCTCCCTGGGGGGCTCTGGAAACACCATATATTTT	CASTSLGGSGNTIYF
TRBJ1-2	many	15	TRBV10-3	.	TGTGCCATCAGTGAGTCGGTCACGGCTAACTATGGCTACACCTTC	CAISESVTANYGYTF
TRBJ2-5	.	15	TRBV2	TRBD2	TGTGCCAGCGCCTTTTCTAGCGGGTCTCAAGAGACCCAGTACTTC	CASAFSSGSQETQYF
TRBJ2-5	many	13	TRBV7-7	.	TGTGCTAGCAGTACTTGGTACCAAGAGACCCAGTACTTC	CASSTWYQETQYF
TRBJ2-7	many	17	TRBV11-2	.	TGTGCCAGCAGCTTCGGGTTGCGGGATGTTTCTTACTACGAGCAGTACTTC	CASSFGLRDVSYYEQYF
TRBJ2-7	.	13	TRBV6-1	TRBD2	TGTGCCAGCAGGAGTGGCGGGGAGGGCGAGCAGTACTTC	CASRSGGEGEQYF
TRBJ1-1	many	15	TRBV5-1	TRBD1	TGCGCCAGCAGATACCCGGACAGGGTTGACACTGAAGCTTTCTTT	CASRYPDRVDTEAFF
TRBJ2-2	.	17	TRBV9	.	TGTGCCAGCAGCGTAGCTTTACTATATGACAGCGCCGGGGAGCTGTTTTTT	CASSVALLYDSAGELFF
TRBJ2-1	.	15	TRBV6-1	.	TGTGCCAGCAGTGGTCCAGGGGCCCATCACAATGAGCAGTTCTTC	CASSGPGAHHNEQFF
TRBJ1-5	few	17	TRBV30	.	TGTGCCTGGAGTGGACCCGGGAGGGGCTATAGCAATCAGCCCCAGCATTTT	CAWSGPGRGYSNQPQHF
TRBJ2-1	.	14	TRBV20-1	TRBD2	TGCAGTGCCACCGGACTAGGGGCCTACAATGAGCAGTTCTTC	CSATGLGAYNEQFF
TRBJ2-5	few	14	TRBV11-2	TRBD2	TGTGCCAGCAGCTTGGAAACGGGAGGAGGGACCCAGTACTTC	CASSLETGGGTQYF
TRBJ2-7	.	15	TRBV7-2	.	TGTGCCAGCAGCCCGGTCGGCGGGGGCTTCTACGAGCAGTACTTC	CASSPVGGGFYEQYF
TRBJ1-6	few	14	TRBV4-1	.	TGCGCCAGCAGCCGGGGCGGGGAGAGTTCACCCCTCCACTTT	CASSRGGESSPLHF
TRBJ2-5	many	16	TRBV6-1	TRBD1	TGTGCCAGCATCGAAAACGGACAGGCCGTCCAAGAGACCCAGTACTTC	CASIENGQAVQETQYF
TRBJ2-1	few	15	TRBV7-7	.	TGTGCTAGCAGCATCGGGACGGATTTCTACAATGAGCAGTTCTTC	CASSIGTDFYNEQFF
TRBJ1-5	many	16	TRBV28	.	TGTGCCAGCAGTTTGGGGCAGGGATTGAGCAATCAGCCCCAGCATTTT	CASSLGQGLSNQPQHF
TRBJ2-3	many	13	TRBV20-1	TRBD2	TGCAGCCCCCGACTAGCGCTCACAGATACGCAGTATTTT	CSPRLALTDTQYF
TRBJ2-5	few	16	TRBV4-3	.	TGCGCCAGCAGCCGCCAAAGCAGGGGCACCGCGGGGGCCCAGTACTTC	CASSRQSRGTAGAQYF
TRBJ2-7	many	14	TRBV11-1	TRBD1	TGTGCCAGCAGCGCGGGACAGGGAACCTACGAGCAGTACTTC	CASSAGQGTYEQYF
TRBJ2-1	many	16	TRBV3-1	.	TGTGCCAGCAGCCAAGGGTCCGCGGGACTTGCCAATGAGCAGTTCTTC	CASSQGSAGLANEQFF
TRBJ2-5	many	12	TRBV20-1	.	TGCAGTGCTAGTTTACAGTCGGAGACCCAGTACTTC	CSASLQSETQYF
TRBJ2-3	few	16	TRBV30	TRBD2	TGTGCCTGGAGTGTAGGGGCGGGAGTCCTCACAGATACGCAGTATTTT	CAWSVGAGVLTDTQYF
TRBJ2-7	many	12	TRBV6-1	.	TGTGCCAGCAGTAACGTAGGCCCCGAGCAGTACTTC	CASSNVGPEQYF
TRBJ2-1	few	10	TRBV12-5	.	TGTGCTGTAAGGGCGGAGGAGCAGTTCTTC	CAVRAEEQFF
TRBJ1-2	many	14	TRBV19	TRBD1	TGTGCCAGTAGTATAACAGGGGGCGCCGGTGGCTACACCTTC	CASSITGGAGGYTF
TRBJ1-1	many	15	TRBV6-1	TRBD1	TGTGCCAGCAGACCCGAGACAGGGGATACTACCGAAGCTTTCTTT	CASRPETGDTTEAFF
TRBJ1-5	many	15	TRBV20-1	.	TGCAGTGCTAGAGACAGGGCTTATAGCAATCAGCCCCAGCATTTT	CSARDRAYSNQPQHF
TRBJ2-1	.	19	TRBV12-5	TRBD2	TGTGCTAGTGGTCAAACTCTAGCGGGAGGGCCGGATGGGGACAATGAGCAGTTCTTC	CASGQTLAGGPDGDNEQFF
TRBJ2-3	many	16	TRBV20-1	TRBD2	TGCAGTGCTATCGGGACTAGCGGCTCTAGCACAGATACGCAGTATTTT	CSAIGTSGSSTDTQYF
TRBJ2-5	many	15	TRBV15	TRBD2	TGTGCCACCAGCGAAGAACGGGAGGGCCAAGAGACCCAGTACTTC	CATSEEREGQETQYF